This T cell receptor beta chain was profiled in a study of beta chain features in type 1 diabetes (dated by TCRdb to 2017 to 2018). Regarding the complete study: Mean age, gender distribution, total cell number and subset yield did not differ between patients and healthy donors. Across all samples, 107,917,701 sorted cells were examined, and cell number per subset correlated strongly with RNA yield. In the study, TCRB repertoires of sorted circulating CD4+ T cell subsets from recently diagnosed type 1 diabetes patients were compared with those of matched healthy donors. Regulatory and stem cell-like memory subsets were isolated from only 8 patients and roughly 8 healthy donors, whereas naive and central memory subsets came from all 28 donors. Overall study results and their limits: Sequencing cDNA rather than genomic DNA could over-represent highly expressing activated cells, although activation and CD3 levels did not differ between groups. In all four CD4+ subsets, TCRB CDR3 length was moderately but significantly shorter in type 1 diabetes patients. Fewer insertions and more nucleotide deletions at VDJ recombination sites were observed in patients with type 1 diabetes, implying thymic rearrangement abnormalities. Naive, central memory and regulatory TCRB repertoires appeared to be more alike among patients than among healthy donors. Because small numbers of individuals were included in the HLA sub-analyses, any influence of HLA type on TCRB rearrangement was left unresolved. PCR might favor shorter templates, but patient and control samples were amplified and corrected together, so any skew would affect both groups equally.

The entire amount of isolated RNA was reverse transcribed using the High Capacity cDNA Reverse Transcription Kit, so the sequenced TCRB transcripts were expressed ones. Deep immunoSEQ sequencing was applied to naive, central memory and regulatory T cell samples, giving an average of about 3.8 million total reads per sample. Sorted cells were lysed in RLT buffer, and RNA was extracted using DNase-treated RNeasy Micro or Mini kits according to cell number. To prevent cross-contamination, every cell subset was processed on its own, while patient and healthy donor samples were processed together. Using the immunoSEQ multiplex PCR, TCRB sequences were amplified from cDNA into 87-bp fragments spanning the CDR3 region. Amplicons were sequenced on the Illumina HiSeq platform. Per the source publication's procedure: PCR bias was computationally corrected using synthetic template baselines, reads within Hamming distance 2 were collapsed, and singletons that could not be merged were discarded. Reads were aligned to IMGT to assign V, D and J genes, CDR3 length, and insertions or deletions at six rearrangement sites. Clonotype counts were normalized to sorted cell number within each subset before computing true diversity and Gini coefficients with the tcR R package. The overlap coefficient, calculated on TCRB nucleotide sequences, was used to measure repertoire sharing. Out-of-frame TCRB sequences from naive cells were analyzed as a proxy for the pre-selection repertoire. This immuneACCESS table, as held by TCRdb, lists in-frame sequences with V and J called but not all clones. Of the missing ones, under half trace to an unresolved V gene in checked studies; the others have no known cause. That table is the source of V, J and clone size, and D and trimming were worked out from the DNA. The sample contains around 690,000 clones, roughly an eighth of them found a single time. The ten largest account for 0.095% to 0.15% of the sample.

V loses 3 bases of germline sequence and J loses 7 bases, and the interval between the two ends is 15 bases. The CDR3, cysteine through phenylalanine, is 14 amino acids long. Here the CDR3 DNA is all that survives: 42 bases in frame from base 1. The germline V gene (reference sequence) yields LNHDA for CDR1 and SQIVND for CDR2. A single peripheral blood draw of about 120 mL on average was collected from each donor into heparinised tubes. Naive, central memory, regulatory and stem cell-like memory CD4+ T cells were sorted on a BD FACSAria II using a panel including CD45RO, CCR7, CD25, CD127, CD95 and CD27. Purity was above 98% for every sorted population. Right away, PBMCs were isolated by Lymphoprep density gradient centrifugation and were stained directly, with no culture step. Samples were stained and sorted in pairs, with one healthy donor and one patient per experiment, so that batch effects were minimized.

This clone was seen more than once but under ten times. Its antigen is currently not known. Base qualities are not recorded, but no much larger clone differs from it by a single base. This TCR came from a man aged 25-45 years with type 1 diabetes. Specimen: naive CD4+ T cells from blood. The sample's cell subset or site, from its label and the paper: true naive CD4+ T cells. The rearrangement joined TRBV19 to TRBJ1-1; no D segment can be confidently identified. The base sequence is TGTGCCAGTAGTATCGACTTCGGCCCGAATGAAGCTTTCTTT. It translates as CASSIDFGPNEAFF.